Below, 24 T cell receptor beta chains from the same sample are listed, as sequenced in a study of blood T cell repertoires in COVID-19. TCRdb's table, derived via immunoSEQ multiplex PCR, lists solely in-frame clones and lacks some. This table has approximately 190,000 clones, more than 75% appearing once. The specimen was peripheral blood. These receptors originate from a woman aged 55-70 years with COVID-19, enrolled during active disease.

This clone turned up a few times. The CDR3 protein is CASSLDPTGSRAFF. The CDR3 coding sequence is TGTGCCAGCAGCTTAGATCCGACGGGAAGCAGGGCTTTCTTT. The rearrangement links TRBV11-2 to TRBJ1-1; no definite D call. Trimming removed 0 bases from V and 11 bases from J, with 16 bases in between. This CDR3 is built from 14 residues. Germline V gives CDR1 SGHAT, CDR2 FQNNGV.

This chain connects TRBV6-5 to TRBJ2-7; 8 bases are shared with TRBD2. The CDR3 sequence is 14 residues long. Germline loops: CDR1 MNHEY, CDR2 SVGAGI. The trim removed 5 bases at V and 2 bases at J, leaving 5 bases unmatched. The CDR3 DNA sequence: TGTGCCAGCAGTACAGCGGGGGCTGCCTACGAGCAGTACTTC. Translated: CASSTAGAAYEQYF.

J is TRBJ1-1 and V is TRBV19; 9 nucleotides match TRBD1. The CDR3 has 15 residues. The germline CDR1 and CDR2 sequences are LNHDA and SQIVND (reference sequence). V lost 7 bases, J lost 1 base, and 7 bases stayed unmatched. Written as DNA, the CDR3 is TGTGCCAGTACTCACACAGGGGGCGCGAACACTGAAGCTTTCTTT. Translated, it gives CASTHTGGANTEAFF.

The CDR3 loop is CASSRRYFRGKETQYF. CDR3 in DNA: TGTGCCAGCAGCCGAAGATACTTCCGCGGGAAAGAGACCCAGTACTTC. The V gene is TRBV3-1 (or the pseudogene TRBV3-2), the J gene TRBJ2-5, with D tentatively TRBD2 (6 bases). Germline loops: CDR1 LGHDT, CDR2 YNNKEL (reference sequence). The V end lost 4 bases, the J end lost 3 bases, and 18 bases lay between the germline ends. The CDR3 spans 16 residues.

The CDR3 here is CSVDDRSSYNEQFF. The CDR3 nucleotides are TGCAGCGTTGACGACCGGAGCTCCTACAATGAGCAGTTCTTC. The chain combines TRBV29-1 with TRBJ2-1; D ambiguous. Germline V gene sequence: CDR1 SQVTM, CDR2 ANQGSEA. Trimming left V 3 bases short and J 0 bases short, with 9 bases between. CDR3 size: 14 residues.

The rearrangement uses TRBV20-1 and TRBJ2-3; 8 bases match TRBD2. The J segment lost 6 bases and the V segment lost 3 bases, leaving 11 bases of the junction unmatched. CDR1 and CDR2 (germline): DFQATT, SNEGSKA (reference sequence). This CDR3 has 15 amino acids. The CDR3 DNA reads TGCAGTGCTAGTATGCGGGAGGCACGTCGGGATACGCAGTATTTT. Its protein is CSASMREARRDTQYF.

The rearrangement joins TRBV3-1 (or the pseudogene TRBV3-2) to TRBJ2-3, with 8 nucleotides matching TRBD2. V gave up 1 base and J gave up 1 base; unmatched junction bases: 4. The CDR3 has 16 residues. CDR1 is LGHDT, CDR2 YNNKEL, per germline (reference sequence). Here the CDR3 DNA reads TGTGCCAGCAGCCAAGCGTTAGCGGGGCGCACAGATACGCAGTATTTT. This codes for CASSQALAGRTDTQYF.

The V call is TRBV15, the J call TRBJ2-4, with 9 bases fitting TRBD1. Unmatched junction bases numbered 8, after V lost 3 bases and J lost 8 bases. The germline V gene encodes CDR1 LNHNV and CDR2 YYDKDF (reference sequence). The CDR3 is 15 residues long. Here the CDR3 reads CATSRGQGIFDIQYF. CDR3 nucleotides: TGTGCCACCAGCAGGGGACAGGGAATATTCGACATTCAGTACTTC.

The chain carries TRBV7-3 and TRBJ1-1; no definite D call. Trimming left V 1 base short and J 1 base short, with 4 bases between. The length of the CDR3 is 13 residues. Germline assignment: CDR1 SGHTA and CDR2 FQGTGA. The CDR3 sequence: CASSLSGNTEAFF. CDR3 bases: TGTGCCAGCAGCTTAAGCGGGAACACTGAAGCTTTCTTT.

The chain joins TRBV19 to TRBJ1-6; D is undetermined. The V end was cut by 6 bases, the J end by 2 bases, with 11 bases between. The germline CDR1 and CDR2 sequences are LNHDA and SQIVND (reference sequence). The CDR3 spans 15 residues. The CDR3 bases are TGTGCCAGTAGGCCCCCCGGGGCCTATAATTCACCCCTCCACTTT. This codes for CASRPPGAYNSPLHF.

The genes are TRBV29-1 and TRBJ1-1; D is perhaps TRBD1 (5 bases). CDR1 and CDR2 (germline): SQVTM, ANQGSEA. The CDR3 length is 13 residues. Between the trimmed V and J ends, which lost 5 bases and 5 bases, there was a span of 15 bases. Written as DNA, the CDR3 is TGCAGCGTTTTCGGGGGATCGTCAACTGAAGCTTTCTTT. Encoded protein: CSVFGGSSTEAFF. Looking up the rest from reference TRBV29-1 and TRBJ1-1 gives the full variable domain: SAVISQKPSRDICQRGTSLTIQCQVDSQVTMMFWYRQQPGQSLTLIATANQGSEATYESGFVIDKFPISRPNLTFSTLTVSNMSPEDSSIYLCSVFGGSSTEAFFGQGTRLTVV.

This clone was picked up a small number of times. The V call is TRBV3-1 (or the pseudogene TRBV3-2), the J call TRBJ2-3, with 9 bases fitting TRBD2. Germline V gene lookup returns CDR1 LGHDT and CDR2 YNNKEL (reference sequence). This CDR3 has 16 residues. V gave up 1 base and J gave up 10 bases; unmatched junction bases: 12. The CDR3 DNA follows: TGTGCCAGCAGCCAAGTTATTGATAGCGGGGGACGGCCGCAGTATTTT. Its translation is CASSQVIDSGGRPQYF.

The chain couples TRBV6-6 to TRBJ2-5, with D possibly TRBD2 on 6 matching bases. The germline V gene encodes CDR1 MNHNY and CDR2 SVGAGI (reference sequence). This CDR3 contains 15 residues. V shed 0 bases and J shed 5 bases, with 13 bases lying between them. The CDR3 coding sequence is TGTGCCAGCAGTTACTCGACGCTAGGAGGGGAGACCCAGTACTTC. Encoded protein: CASSYSTLGGETQYF.

The gene calls are TRBV6-6 and TRBJ1-5; D perhaps matches TRBD1 (5 bases). Between the trimmed V and J ends, which lost 3 bases and 3 bases, there was a span of 9 bases. CDR1 is MNHNY, CDR2 SVGAGI, per germline (reference sequence). CDR3 length: 14 amino acids. For the CDR3, the DNA is TGTGCCAGCAGTTATCAGGGTAACAATCAGCCCCAGCATTTT. Translating gives CASSYQGNNQPQHF.

The chain uses TRBV4-3 and TRBJ2-1; TRBD1 aligns across 8 bases. Germline V gene data show CDR1 as LGHNA and CDR2 as YSLEER. This CDR3 contains 15 residues. The V gene end was trimmed by 1 base and the J gene end by 7 bases; junction bases not matched to a gene: 6. CDR3 protein: CASSQVPGGLNEQFF. In DNA, the CDR3 is TGCGCCAGCAGCCAAGTGCCAGGGGGCTTGAATGAGCAGTTCTTC.

CDR3 sequence reads: CASSLADSPTDTQYF. Written as DNA, the CDR3 is TGTGCCAGCAGCTTAGCGGACTCTCCCACGGATACGCAGTATTTT. This chain links TRBV11-2 with TRBJ2-3, with D possibly being TRBD2 (5 bases). Germline V gives CDR1 SGHAT, CDR2 FQNNGV. Deletions cut 1 base from V and 6 bases from J, with 14 bases between. The CDR3 is made up of 15 amino acids.

This chain uses TRBV2 with TRBJ1-1; a possible D gene is TRBD1 (5 bases). Germline values: CDR1 SNHLY, CDR2 FYNNEI. Trimming stripped 5 bases from V and 1 base from J, with 17 bases between. The CDR3 totals 16 residues. This chain's CDR3 is CASSRDFAVGNTEAFF. CDR3 in DNA: TGTGCCAGCAGTCGGGACTTCGCGGTGGGGAACACTGAAGCTTTCTTT.

The V call is TRBV10-1, the J call TRBJ1-2; D is uncertain. Trimming removed 8 bases from V and 5 bases from J, with 3 bases in between. Per germline, CDR1 WNHNN and CDR2 SYGVQD (reference sequence). The CDR3 runs 9 residues. CDR3 region: CASPYGYTF. Written as DNA, the CDR3 is TGCGCCAGCCCTTATGGCTACACCTTC.

The V call is TRBV7-2, the J call TRBJ2-7, with 9 positions matching TRBD1. CDR3 length: 15 residues. The germline gives CDR1 SGHTA, CDR2 FQGNSA. The V gene end was trimmed by 2 bases and the J gene end by 0 bases; junction bases not matched to a gene: 2. CDR3 sequence reads: CASSLTGGLSYEQYF. The DNA of the CDR3 is TGTGCCAGCAGCTTAACAGGGGGCCTCTCCTACGAGCAGTACTTC.

The chain combines TRBV11-3 with TRBJ2-1, with D uncertain. The V end lost 3 bases, the J end lost 5 bases, and 11 bases lay between the germline ends. CDR3 length: 14 amino acids. CDR1 SGHNT and CDR2 YENEEA come from the germline V gene. The CDR3 DNA is TGTGCCAGCAGCTTTTTCCCCCCCAACAATGAGCAGTTCTTC. Translation: CASSFFPPNNEQFF.

The chain combines TRBV5-5 with TRBJ2-7; a possible D gene is TRBD1 (6 bases). V shed 0 bases and J shed 7 bases, with 14 bases lying between them. CDR3 length: 14 residues. Germline values: CDR1 SGHKS, CDR2 YYEKEE (reference sequence). The DNA for the CDR3 is TGTGCCAGCAGCTTGGCTCAGGGGTTTGGAGAGCAGTACGTC. Translating gives CASSLAQGFGEQYV.

CDR3 protein: CATSAPRGYTGELFF. The CDR3 nucleotides read TGTGCCACCAGTGCCCCGCGGGGTTACACCGGGGAGCTGTTTTTT. The chain employs TRBV24-1 and TRBJ2-2; the D gene is possibly TRBD2 (6 bases). Per the germline V gene, CDR1 is KGHDR and CDR2 is SFDVKD. Trimming shortened V by 5 bases and J by 3 bases, and 12 bases separated the two germline ends. The CDR3 totals 15 residues.

The rearrangement joins TRBV24-1 to TRBJ1-2; possible D gene TRBD1, 6 bases. CDR1 is KGHDR, CDR2 SFDVKD, per germline. Trimming left V 3 bases short and J 4 bases short, with 14 bases between. The CDR3 covers 15 residues. The CDR3 loop is CATSDRQAEIYGYTF. For the CDR3, the DNA is TGTGCCACCAGTGATCGACAGGCCGAGATCTATGGCTACACCTTC.

CDR3 sequence: CAIRDIMNTEAFF. Here the CDR3 DNA reads TGTGCCATAAGGGACATAATGAACACTGAAGCTTTCTTT. V and J are TRBV28 and TRBJ1-1; weak D call: TRBD1 (6 bases). V was pared by 10 bases and J by 0 bases, with 12 bases between. The CDR3 is made up of 13 amino acids. Germline CDR1 MDHEN, CDR2 SYDVKM.